Each of the 15 T cell receptor beta chains below was sequenced from the same sample in a study of response to subunit inactivated influenza vaccine. TCRdb used MiXCR to reprocess the RT-PCR reads, holding one entry per CDR3 protein. The table shows about 160,000 distinct CDR3 sequences, with over 8.5% occurring only once. The source was CD8+ T cells sorted from PBMCs, collected around 25 months after vaccination. The receptors shown here come from a man between 50 and 69 years old who received an inactivated influenza vaccine.

This clonotype was observed a few times. J is TRBJ2-3 and V is TRBV20-1, with 9 bases fitting TRBD1. There are 13 residues in the CDR3. CDR1 DFQATT and CDR2 SNEGSKA come from the germline V gene (reference sequence). The CDR3, as DNA: TGCAGCCTACAGGGGGCGAGCACAGATACGCAGTATTTT. It specifies CSLQGASTDTQYF.

This clonotype was observed a few times. The genes are TRBV4-1 and TRBJ2-7; 8 bases are shared with TRBD2. Germline CDR1 is MGHRA and CDR2 is YSYEKL. The CDR3 totals 16 residues. V gave up 4 bases and J gave up 2 bases; unmatched junction bases: 10. The CDR3 reads CASSLTHGGDPYEQYF. The DNA of the CDR3 is TGCGCCAGCAGCCTCACCCACGGGGGGGACCCCTACGAGCAGTACTTC.

This clonotype was counted a few times. The rearrangement uses TRBV9 and TRBJ2-1; D is uncertain. The V end was cut by 3 bases, the J end by 3 bases, with 7 bases between. The CDR3 extends over 13 amino acids. Germline CDR1 is SGDLS and CDR2 is YYNGEE. The chain's CDR3 is CASSAPGYNEQFF. CDR3 nucleotide sequence: TGTGCCAGCAGCGCCCCTGGCTACAATGAGCAGTTCTTC. The complete variable domain, with remaining parts taken from reference TRBV9 and TRBJ2-1, reads DSGVTQTPKHLITATGQRVTLRCSPRSGDLSVYWYQQSLDQGLQFLIQYYNGEERAKGNILERFSAQQFPDLHSELNLSSLELGDSALYFCASSAPGYNEQFFGPGTRLTVL.

V gene TRBV6-5 combines with J gene TRBJ1-5; unclear D gene. Germline CDR1 MNHEY, CDR2 SVGAGI. V lost 1 base and J 0 bases, leaving 7 bases between the germline ends. The CDR3 is 15 amino acids. CDR3 nucleotides: TGTGCCAGCAGTTACTTGGGCTATAGCAATCAGCCCCAGCATTTT. It encodes CASSYLGYSNQPQHF.

V usage is TRBV27 and J usage is TRBJ2-2, with D possibly being TRBD1 or TRBD2 (5 bases each). Trimming shortened V by 2 bases and J by 1 base, and 17 bases separated the two germline ends. This CDR3 is built from 18 residues. Germline V gene sequence: CDR1 MNHEY, CDR2 SMNVEV (reference sequence). The DNA for the CDR3 is TGTGCCAGCAGTTTAACTTCTGCCGGGACCTTGAACACCGGGGAGCTGTTTTTT. Its translation: CASSLTSAGTLNTGELFF.

This sequence joins TRBV3-1 and TRBJ2-3, with a weak D call TRBD2 (7 bases). The CDR3 is 14 residues long. Germline V gene data show CDR1 as LGHDT and CDR2 as YNNKEL (reference sequence). The V end lost 3 bases, the J end lost 4 bases, and 11 bases lay between the germline ends. CDR3 nucleotides: TGTGCCAGCAGCCAGCTCGGGGGGCCAGATACGCAGTATTTT. Its translation: CASSQLGGPDTQYF.

The genes are TRBV29-1 and TRBJ2-7, with D perhaps assigned TRBD1 or TRBD2 (6 bases each). This CDR3 has 15 amino acids. CDR1 is SQVTM, CDR2 ANQGSEA, per germline. V lost 0 bases, J lost 8 bases, and 20 bases lay in between. As DNA, the CDR3 is TGCAGCGTTGAAGATAGGGGGGCGGGGTCCAACAAGCAGTACTTC. This encodes CSVEDRGAGSNKQYF.

This rearrangement joins TRBV5-1 to TRBJ1-4; weak D call: TRBD1 (5 bases). The CDR3 extends over 16 amino acids. V lost 4 bases to trimming and J lost 0 bases, with 13 bases between them. Germline lookup yields CDR1 SGHRS and CDR2 YFSETQ. The CDR3 region has the DNA TGCGCCAGCAGCAGGGACCCCCGAGCAACTAATGAAAAACTGTTTTTT. Protein: CASSRDPRATNEKLFF.

This chain connects TRBV28 to TRBJ2-7; the D is unclear. The germline V and J ends were trimmed by 2 bases and 9 bases, with 8 bases remaining between them. Germline V CDR1 and CDR2: MDHEN, SYDVKM. The CDR3 is 11 residues long. The CDR3 DNA follows: TGTGCCAGCAGTTTAGGCCAGACGCAGTACTTC. This translates into CASSLGQTQYF.

Worth noting for this clonotype: Germline is not matched at one junction end, which may reflect a read error. CDR3 bases: TGTGCCAGCAGCTTGGTGGAAGGGAGGCACTCTCGGGCCAACGTCCTGACTTTC. This codes for CASSLVEGRHSRANVLTF. The chain has TRBV5-5 and TRBJ2-6, with D possibly matching TRBD2 (6 bases). This CDR3 comprises 18 residues. Germline CDR1 is SGHKS and CDR2 is YYEKEE (reference sequence).

This clonotype was detected only a few times. The J gene is TRBJ2-4, the V gene TRBV4-3, with D perhaps matching TRBD2 (5 bases). Trimming took 0 bases from V and 7 from J, leaving 13 bases between them. This CDR3 has 15 residues. Germline lookup yields CDR1 LGHNA and CDR2 YSLEER. CDR3 amino acids: CASSQDPGNQNIQYF. CDR3 sequence (DNA): TGCGCCAGCAGCCAAGATCCGGGGAATCAGAACATTCAGTACTTC.

This chain links TRBV7-8 with TRBJ2-5; D ambiguous. The CDR3 is made up of 14 amino acids. Germline-derived CDR1 and CDR2 are SGHVS and FQNEAQ. The V gene lost 1 base and the J gene lost 2 bases, with 8 bases spanning the gap. Written as DNA, the CDR3 is TGTGCCAGCAGCTTAGTTCACAGTCAAGAGACCCAGTACTTC. Amino acids: CASSLVHSQETQYF.

The chain links TRBV6-5 to TRBJ2-5; TRBD2 matches 7 bases. Germline-derived CDR1 and CDR2 are MNHEY and SVGAGI. J lost 0 bases, V lost 0 bases, and 4 bases had no gene match. The CDR3 has 16 amino acids. In DNA form, the CDR3 reads TGTGCCAGCAGTTACTCACCGCGGGGGTACCAAGAGACCCAGTACTTC. Translating it yields CASSYSPRGYQETQYF.

The rearrangement joins TRBV10-3 to TRBJ1-2, with 7 bases fitting TRBD1. In germline, CDR1 is ENHRY, CDR2 SYGVKD. This CDR3 comprises 13 residues. V gave up 4 bases and J gave up 6 bases; unmatched junction bases: 5. As DNA, the CDR3 is TGTGCCATCAGTGGCCGAACAGGGGATGGCTACACCTTC. Translated: CAISGRTGDGYTF.

This clonotype was observed at least ten times. The CDR3 nucleotides are TGTGCCAGCAGCCCAATGGGGACCGCTAAGTACGAGCAGTACTTC. Residues: CASSPMGTAKYEQYF. This chain links TRBV7-8 with TRBJ2-7, with D perhaps matching TRBD1 or TRBD2 (5 bases each). CDR1 and CDR2 from the germline V gene are SGHVS and FQNEAQ. This CDR3 region has 15 residues. Trimming removed 5 bases at V and 4 bases at J, with 18 bases between.